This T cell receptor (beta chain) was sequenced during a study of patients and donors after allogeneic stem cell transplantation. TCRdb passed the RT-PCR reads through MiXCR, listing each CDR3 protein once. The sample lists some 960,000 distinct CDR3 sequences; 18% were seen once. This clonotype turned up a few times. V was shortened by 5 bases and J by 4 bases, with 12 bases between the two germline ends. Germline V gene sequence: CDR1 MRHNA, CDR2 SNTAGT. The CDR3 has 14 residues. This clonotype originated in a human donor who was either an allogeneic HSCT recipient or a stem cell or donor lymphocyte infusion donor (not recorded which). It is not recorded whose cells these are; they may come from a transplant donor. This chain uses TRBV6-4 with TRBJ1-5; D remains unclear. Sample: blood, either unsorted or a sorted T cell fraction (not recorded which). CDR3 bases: TGTGCCAGCAGTCGGGCCCGCCTTAATCAGCCCCAGCATTTT. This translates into CASSRARLNQPQHF.